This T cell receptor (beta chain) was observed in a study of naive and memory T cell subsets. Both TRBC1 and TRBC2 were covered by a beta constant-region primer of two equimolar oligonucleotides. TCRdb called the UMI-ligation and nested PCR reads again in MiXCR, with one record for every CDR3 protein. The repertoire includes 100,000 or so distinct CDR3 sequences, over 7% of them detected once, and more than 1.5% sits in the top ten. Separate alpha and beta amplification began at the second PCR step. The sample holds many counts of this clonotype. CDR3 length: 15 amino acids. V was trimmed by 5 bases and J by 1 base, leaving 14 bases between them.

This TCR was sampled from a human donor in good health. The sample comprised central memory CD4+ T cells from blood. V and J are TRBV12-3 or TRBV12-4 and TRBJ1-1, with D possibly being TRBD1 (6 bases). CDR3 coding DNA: TGTGCCAGCAGTAAAGCGGGACAAACGAACACTGAAGCTTTCTTT. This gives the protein CASSKAGQTNTEAFF.